Following are 27 T cell receptor beta chains from one sample sequenced in a study of OX40 agonist ivuxolimab in advanced cancers. The method was immunoSEQ multiplex PCR; TCRdb's version includes in-frame clones alone and lacks a portion of them. The repertoire holds 60,000 to 75,000 clones, approximately 90% seen once, with approximately 4% in the top ten. This sample comprised CD4+ or CD8+ T cells sorted from blood, obtained in a trial of the OX40 agonist ivuxolimab. These TCRs come from an adult with an advanced solid tumor such as melanoma, head and neck, liver or kidney cancer.

The chain recombines TRBV6-1 with TRBJ1-2, with D hard to call. Trimming took 7 bases from V and 4 from J, leaving 19 bases between them. The CDR3 is made up of 15 amino acids. Germline-derived CDR1 and CDR2 are MNHNS and SASEGT. CDR3 bases: TGTGCCAGCACTCTTATTCCGGCAGGCCTCTATGGCTACACCTTC. It codes for CASTLIPAGLYGYTF.

This clone came up a few times. The chain is built from TRBV10-3 and TRBJ1-5; D is perhaps TRBD1 (5 bases). V lost 2 bases, J lost 8 bases, and 16 bases lay in between. Per germline, CDR1 ENHRY and CDR2 SYGVKD. There are 15 residues in the CDR3. The CDR3 nucleotides are TGTGCCATCAGTGAGACAGGACAAGCCGTGGAGCCCCAGCATTTT. As protein: CAISETGQAVEPQHF.

This clone is medium-sized within its sample. The DNA for the CDR3 is TGTGCCAGCAGCGTAGAACCCCTATTGGGGACTGAAGCTTTCTTT. It is translated as CASSVEPLLGTEAFF. The chain recombines TRBV9 with TRBJ1-1; D gene ambiguous. The CDR3 consists of 15 residues. Per the germline V gene, CDR1 is SGDLS and CDR2 is YYNGEE. Between the trimmed V and J ends, which lost 0 bases and 5 bases, there was a span of 14 bases.

J is TRBJ2-3 and V is TRBV7-8, with D possibly TRBD2 on 5 matching bases. The V gene's germline CDR1 is SGHVS and CDR2 FQNEAQ. Deletions cut 9 bases from V and 4 bases from J, with 17 bases between. CDR3 length equals 14 residues. This CDR3 reads CASGLLESADTQYF. The CDR3 DNA reads TGTGCCAGTGGACTTTTAGAAAGTGCAGATACGCAGTATTTT. The full variable domain, its missing parts supplied by reference TRBV7-8 and TRBJ2-3, is GAGVSQSPRYKVAKRGQDVALRCDPISGHVSLFWYQQALGQGPEFLTYFQNEAQLDKSGLPSDRFFAERPEGSVSTLKIQRTQQEDSAVYLCASGLLESADTQYFGPGTRLTVL.

This clone has a handful of counts. The V call is TRBV9, the J call TRBJ2-2; D unclear. This CDR3 has 15 residues. V lost 0 bases and J lost 7, with 13 bases in between. Germline V lookup: CDR1 SGDLS, CDR2 YYNGEE. The CDR3 is CASSVALTTDGELFF. CDR3 DNA sequence: TGTGCCAGCAGCGTAGCTTTGACAACGGACGGGGAGCTGTTTTTT.

V gene TRBV15 combines with J gene TRBJ2-1, with D possibly being TRBD2 (6 bases). The CDR3 sequence is 12 residues long. CDR1 LNHNV and CDR2 YYDKDF come from the germline V gene (reference sequence). The DNA for the CDR3 is TGTGCGACCGGCGGGGAGTACAATGAGCAGTTCTTC. Translating it yields CATGGEYNEQFF. The full variable domain, in which reference TRBV15 and TRBJ2-1 provide the parts outside the CDR3, is DAMVIQNPRYQVTQFGKPVTLSCSQTLNHNVMYWYQQKSSQAPKLLFHYYDKDFNNEADTPDNFQSRRPNTSFCFLDIRSPGLGDTAMYLCATGGEYNEQFFGPGTRLTVL.

The chain combines TRBV7-3 with TRBJ1-2; no definite D call. This CDR3 region has 13 residues. V lost 3 bases to trimming and J lost 7 bases, with 12 bases between them. Germline V gives CDR1 SGHTA, CDR2 FQGTGA. The DNA for the CDR3 is TGTGCCAGCAGCTTGGATAGGGTCGGTGGCTACACCTTC. Its translation: CASSLDRVGGYTF. Filled out from reference TRBV7-3 and TRBJ1-2, the complete variable domain reads GAGVSQTPSNKVTEKGKYVELRCDPISGHTALYWYRQSLGQGPEFLIYFQGTGAADDSGLPNDRFFAVRPEGSVSTLKIQRTERGDSAVYLCASSLDRVGGYTFGSGTRLTVV.

The chain combines TRBV6-5 with TRBJ1-1; no reliable D call. CDR3 length: 13 amino acids. CDR1 is MNHEY and CDR2 is SVGAGI in the germline V gene. Trimming pared 6 bases from V and 1 base from J, leaving 9 bases between. The CDR3 reads CASSLQTNTEAFF. The CDR3, as DNA: TGTGCCAGCAGCCTACAGACGAACACTGAAGCTTTCTTT.

This chain connects TRBV7-6 to TRBJ1-1, with a weak D call TRBD1 (6 bases). The CDR3 is 16 amino acids. Germline lookup yields CDR1 SGHVS and CDR2 FNYEAQ. V shed 4 bases and J shed 7 bases, with 22 bases lying between them. The CDR3 protein is CASSSGARGWGHEAFF. The CDR3 coding sequence is TGTGCCAGCAGCTCTGGCGCGCGGGGTTGGGGGCATGAAGCTTTCTTT. The full variable domain, completed using reference TRBV7-6 and TRBJ1-1, is GAGVSQSPRYKVTKRGQDVALRCDPISGHVSLYWYRQALGQGPEFLTYFNYEAQQDKSGLPNDRFSAERPEGSISTLTIQRTEQRDSAMYRCASSSGARGWGHEAFFGQGTRLTVV.

Details on this clone: One junction end disagrees with the germline gene, perhaps due to a read error. The chain couples TRBV7-7 to TRBJ1-4; 9 nucleotides agree with TRBD1. Germline CDR1 is SSHAT and CDR2 is FNYEAQ (reference sequence). The CDR3 loop spans 14 amino acids. In DNA, the CDR3 is TGTGCTAGCAGCGCCGGGACAGGGAATGAAAAACTGTTTTTT. Its translation: CASSAGTGNEKLFF.

This chain connects TRBV5-1 to TRBJ1-1; a possible D gene is TRBD1 (5 bases). This CDR3 is 14 amino acids long. The ends were cut back, 7 bases at V and 4 bases at J, with 17 bases in the middle. Per the germline V gene, CDR1 is SGHRS and CDR2 is YFSETQ. The CDR3 DNA reads TGCGCCAGCCACCGGGACCAGGGTTTCACTGAAGCTTTCTTT. Protein sequence: CASHRDQGFTEAFF.

The CDR3, as DNA: TGTGCCGAAGGAGGTGAAACCTACAATGAGCAGTTCTTC. As protein: CAEGGETYNEQFF. The chain employs TRBV6-1 and TRBJ2-1; possibly TRBD2 for D (5 bases). The germline V gene encodes CDR1 MNHNS and CDR2 SASEGT. The ends were cut back, 11 bases at V and 2 bases at J, with 13 bases in the middle. This CDR3 has 13 residues.

CDR3 DNA: TGTGCCAGCAGCTTAGCAACTTACAGGGACAATGAGCAGTTCTTC. It encodes CASSLATYRDNEQFF. The chain uses TRBV7-9 and TRBJ2-1; possible D gene TRBD1, 6 bases. Looked up from germline, CDR1 is SEHNR and CDR2 is FQNEAQ (reference sequence). Trimming left V 0 bases short and J 5 bases short, with 11 bases between. The CDR3 is 15 residues long.

The genes are TRBV6-5 and TRBJ2-5; D is unresolved. The CDR3 spans 13 residues. V was trimmed by 1 base and J by 2 bases, leaving 5 bases between them. Germline V gene lookup returns CDR1 MNHEY and CDR2 SVGAGI. The CDR3 is CASSYFLQETQYF. CDR3 DNA: TGTGCCAGCAGTTACTTCTTGCAAGAGACCCAGTACTTC.

The CDR3 here is CASSLIPSGEQFF. DNA for the CDR3: TGCGCCAGCAGCTTGATCCCAAGTGGTGAGCAGTTCTTC. This chain connects TRBV5-1 to TRBJ2-1; D is unresolved. Germline values: CDR1 SGHRS, CDR2 YFSETQ. The CDR3 has 13 amino acids. V lost 1 base and J 9 bases, leaving 11 bases between the germline ends.

CDR3 DNA sequence: TGTGCCAGCAGCTTGGGGGTTACTGAAGCTTTCTTT. Protein product: CASSLGVTEAFF. V usage is TRBV11-3 and J usage is TRBJ1-1; tentatively, D is TRBD1 (5 bases). Germline assignment: CDR1 SGHNT and CDR2 YENEEA. V shed 3 bases and J shed 5 bases, with 7 bases lying between them. CDR3 length: 12 amino acids.

The chain has TRBV7-3 and TRBJ2-7; tentatively, D is TRBD1 or TRBD2 (5 bases each). Trimming took 3 bases from V and 2 from J, leaving 14 bases between them. CDR1 and CDR2 from the germline V gene are SGHTA and FQGTGA. CDR3 length: 15 residues. This CDR3 reads CASSFGDGETYEQYF. In DNA form, the CDR3 reads TGTGCCAGCAGCTTCGGGGACGGAGAGACCTACGAGCAGTACTTC.

The rearrangement joins TRBV6-5 to TRBJ1-3, with a tentative D call TRBD1 (6 bases). Germline V CDR1 and CDR2: MNHEY, SVGAGI. V was pared by 4 bases and J by 0 bases, with 13 bases between. This CDR3 region has 16 residues. CDR3: CASSSTGFFSGNTIYF. The CDR3 region has the DNA TGTGCCAGCAGTTCTACAGGGTTTTTCTCTGGAAACACCATATATTTT.

CDR3 sequence (DNA): TGTGCCAGCAGCCGTAGCGGGGCGGAGACCCAGTACTTC. It yields the protein CASSRSGAETQYF. V gene TRBV28 combines with J gene TRBJ2-5; TRBD2 matches at 8 bases. V lost 6 bases to trimming and J lost 5 bases; unmatched junction nucleotides: 5. CDR3 size: 13 residues. From germline, CDR1 is MDHEN and CDR2 SYDVKM.

This chain uses TRBV5-1 with TRBJ2-3; 8 nucleotides line up with TRBD2. With 0 bases clipped from V and 3 bases from J, the junction kept 6 bases outside the gene matches. Per the germline V gene, CDR1 is SGHRS and CDR2 is YFSETQ. The CDR3 spans 16 residues. As DNA, the CDR3 is TGCGCCAGCAGCTTGGCCGGGGGGGCCGTAACAGATACGCAGTATTTT. Translating gives CASSLAGGAVTDTQYF.

This chain joins TRBV10-3 and TRBJ1-6; a weak D match, TRBD1 (6 bases). Deletions cut 0 bases from V and 2 bases from J, with 8 bases between. The CDR3 has 16 amino acids. Germline V gene sequence: CDR1 ENHRY, CDR2 SYGVKD. The CDR3 loop is CAISESRGAYNSPLHF. In DNA, the CDR3 is TGTGCCATCAGTGAGTCCAGGGGAGCCTATAATTCACCCCTCCACTTT.

V and J are TRBV19 and TRBJ2-5; D is unclear. Germline lookup yields CDR1 LNHDA and CDR2 SQIVND (reference sequence). V was shortened by 0 bases and J by 5 bases, with 13 bases between the two germline ends. The CDR3 totals 15 residues. The CDR3 coding sequence is TGTGCCAGTAGTATAGATTCGACGACATACGAGACCCAGTACTTC. Translating gives CASSIDSTTYETQYF.

The sample holds a few counts of this clone. The genes are TRBV4-1 and TRBJ1-2; unclear D gene. The germline CDR1 and CDR2 sequences are MGHRA and YSYEKL. Trimming removed 4 bases at V and 2 bases at J, with 5 bases between. The CDR3 loop spans 12 amino acids. Here the CDR3 DNA reads TGCGCCAGCAGCCGAGAAAACTATGGCTACACCTTC. Amino acid sequence: CASSRENYGYTF.

The J gene is TRBJ2-2, the V gene TRBV29-1; 7 bases line up with TRBD1. The ends lost 3 bases at V and 3 bases at J; junction bases unmatched: 1. Germline CDR1 and CDR2: SQVTM and ANQGSEA. The CDR3 covers 13 residues. CDR3 amino acids: CSVDRGYTGELFF. The CDR3 region has the DNA TGCAGCGTTGACAGGGGGTACACCGGGGAGCTGTTTTTT.

This rearrangement joins TRBV11-3 to TRBJ1-1; D perhaps matches TRBD1 (5 bases). From germline, CDR1 is SGHNT and CDR2 YENEEA. Trimming took off 3 bases at V and 9 bases at J, with 17 bases between the two ends. This CDR3 contains 14 residues. CDR3 sequence reads: CASSLQTTGTKAFF. The DNA for the CDR3 is TGTGCCAGCAGCTTGCAAACAACCGGGACCAAAGCTTTCTTT.

In DNA form, the CDR3 reads TGTGCCAGCAGCTTAGGAAAGGACAGAGTCTATGGCTACACCTTC. Encoded protein: CASSLGKDRVYGYTF. The rearrangement uses TRBV7-8 and TRBJ1-2, with D tentatively TRBD1 (6 bases). Germline V gene data show CDR1 as SGHVS and CDR2 as FQNEAQ. V was trimmed by 1 base and J by 4 bases, leaving 13 bases between them. The length of the CDR3 is 15 residues.

The J gene is TRBJ2-2, the V gene TRBV27, with D possibly matching TRBD1 (7 bases). Trimming pared 0 bases from V and 4 bases from J, leaving 18 bases between. Germline CDR1 MNHEY, CDR2 SMNVEV (reference sequence). The CDR3 has 18 residues. CDR3 loop: CASSLSGGTAPSTGELFF. The CDR3 coding sequence is TGTGCCAGCAGTTTATCAGGCGGGACAGCTCCGAGCACCGGGGAGCTGTTTTTT.